This T cell receptor beta chain is from a study of regulatory T cells in long-lasting Graves disease. Study-level background: Persistent cases took antithyroid drugs over 5 years and stayed TSH receptor antibody positive. Study outcomes and limitations: Segments TRBV28, TRBJ1-2 and TRBJ2-5 showed preferential usage in persistent disease.

HTBI primers from iRepertoire and Arm-PCR of CDR3 regions yielded the TCR beta libraries. MiXCR, run by TCRdb on the multiplex PCR reads, gives a single entry per CDR3 protein. This sample has some 340,000 distinct CDR3 sequences, with roughly 20% found just once. Points on this clonotype: Its cognate antigen is unknown.

The time point was: persistent/refractory GD, antithyroid drugs over 5 years with positive TRAb. With RNA extracted from PBMCs as input, the TCR library was made. With 3 bases removed from V and 0 bases from J, the gap between germline ends came to 18 bases. This CDR3 is 18 amino acids long. Per germline, CDR1 SGHAT and CDR2 FQNNGV. This receptor was taken from a woman in her thirties or forties with Graves disease. The gene calls are TRBV11-2 and TRBJ1-3, with D perhaps matching TRBD1 (5 bases). The starting material was peripheral blood mononuclear cells (PBMCs), obtained when the disease was refractory, from a patient treated with antithyroid drugs. CDR3 loop: CASSFYSRGVTSGNTIYF. The DNA of the CDR3 is TGTGCCAGCAGCTTTTATTCGCGAGGGGTTACCTCTGGAAACACCATATATTTT.